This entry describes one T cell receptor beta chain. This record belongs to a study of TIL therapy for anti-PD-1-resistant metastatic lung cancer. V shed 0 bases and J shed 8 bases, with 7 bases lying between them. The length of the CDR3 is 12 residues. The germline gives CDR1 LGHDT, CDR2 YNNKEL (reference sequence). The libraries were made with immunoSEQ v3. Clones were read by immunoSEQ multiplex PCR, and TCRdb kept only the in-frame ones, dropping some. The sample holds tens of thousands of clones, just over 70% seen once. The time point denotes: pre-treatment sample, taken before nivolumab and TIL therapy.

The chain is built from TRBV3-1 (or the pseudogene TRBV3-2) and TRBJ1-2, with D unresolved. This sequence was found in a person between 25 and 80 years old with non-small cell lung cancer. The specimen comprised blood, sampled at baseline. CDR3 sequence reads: CASSQDGKGYTF. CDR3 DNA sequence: TGTGCCAGCAGCCAAGATGGGAAAGGCTACACCTTC.